This passage covers 31 T cell receptor beta chains from one sample sequenced in a study of human T cells and chemical hapten exposure. TCRdb called the RACE reads again in MiXCR, with one record for every CDR3 protein. The sample shows about 54,000 distinct CDR3 sequences, around 9.4% of them seen only once. The time point here: patch test 2, 6 weeks after DPC sensitization. Documented treatment: therapeutic diphenylcyclopropenone sensitization with weekly scalp DPC. The source material was whole blood, sampled in connection with sensitization to the hapten diphenylcyclopropenone (DPC). The source is a woman aged 50 to 65 with alopecia areata. Some clones in this sample may be carry-over from other donors' samples.

This clonotype was seen at least ten times. J is TRBJ2-7 and V is TRBV6-2 or TRBV6-3; perhaps D is TRBD1 or TRBD2 (5 bases each). From germline, CDR1 is MNHEY and CDR2 SVGEGT. Trimming removed 7 bases from V and 0 bases from J, with 10 bases in between. The CDR3 contains 13 residues. CDR3 sequence: CASTRDGSYEQYF. The CDR3 DNA sequence: TGTGCCAGCACACGGGACGGCTCCTACGAGCAGTACTTC.

This clonotype has more than one count but fewer than ten. This chain joins TRBV12-3 or TRBV12-4 and TRBJ1-1, with 9 bases that match TRBD1. This CDR3 contains 14 residues. V gave up 5 bases and J gave up 5 bases; unmatched junction bases: 6. The CDR3, as DNA: TGTGCCAGCAGTCCGGGACAGGGCTGGACTGAAGCTTTCTTT. It encodes CASSPGQGWTEAFF.

This clonotype was observed a few times. The genes are TRBV28 and TRBJ2-5; 7 nucleotides line up with TRBD1. CDR3 length: 15 amino acids. In germline, CDR1 is MDHEN, CDR2 SYDVKM. After removal of 9 bases from V and 4 bases from J, the junction contained 14 bases not matched to a gene. The CDR3: CASRTAGGRGETQYF. The CDR3 coding sequence is TGTGCCAGTCGAACAGCAGGGGGTAGGGGAGAGACCCAGTACTTC.

The table lists this clonotype with many counts. The chain is built from TRBV20-1 and TRBJ1-1; maybe TRBD1 (5 bases). V dropped 5 bases and J dropped 1 base, with 14 bases sitting between them. Germline lookup yields CDR1 DFQATT and CDR2 SNEGSKA (reference sequence). The CDR3 runs to 14 residues. The CDR3 nucleotides are TGCAGTGCTCGAAAGGGGAGACCGAACACTGAAGCTTTCTTT. This gives the protein CSARKGRPNTEAFF.

This clonotype was found many times. The rearrangement joins TRBV6-5 to TRBJ1-1, with 8 positions matching TRBD1. Germline values: CDR1 MNHEY, CDR2 SVGAGI. The CDR3 is 14 residues long. The V segment lost 6 bases and the J segment 7 bases; nucleotides outside the gene matches: 10. As DNA, the CDR3 is TGTGCCAGCAGCCAGGGACAGGTCCTCGGTGAAGCTTTCTTT. This sequence encodes CASSQGQVLGEAFF.

The table lists this clonotype with many counts. The V call is TRBV11-2, the J call TRBJ2-5, with 7 bases identical to TRBD1. The germline CDR1 and CDR2 sequences are SGHAT and FQNNGV. Germline trimming cut 5 bases from V and 8 bases from J; bases unmatched to any gene: 14. This CDR3 has 15 amino acids. The CDR3 reads CASSPRTGPDVTQYF. The CDR3 DNA follows: TGTGCCAGCAGCCCGCGGACAGGACCTGATGTAACCCAGTACTTC.

This clonotype was detected many times. CDR3 coding DNA: TGTGCCAGCAGTCCCGGGACAGGGGCCTCGACCTACGAGCAGTACTTC. Translated, it gives CASSPGTGASTYEQYF. The chain combines TRBV28 with TRBJ2-7; 10 bases align to TRBD1. V gave up 5 bases and J gave up 2 bases; unmatched junction bases: 9. The CDR3 is made up of 16 amino acids. Per the germline V gene, CDR1 is MDHEN and CDR2 is SYDVKM. Complete variable domain (other parts from reference TRBV28 and TRBJ2-7): DVKVTQSSRYLVKRTGEKVFLECVQDMDHENMFWYRQDPGLGLRLIYFSYDVKMKEKGDIPEGYSVSREKKERFSLILESASTNQTSMYLCASSPGTGASTYEQYFGPGTRLTVT.

The chain uses TRBV7-9 and TRBJ2-7, with a weak D call TRBD1 (5 bases). V dropped 0 bases and J dropped 7 bases, with 10 bases sitting between them. This CDR3 has 13 residues. From germline, CDR1 is SEHNR and CDR2 FQNEAQ (reference sequence). CDR3 sequence reads: CASSLAGPREQYF. CDR3 coding DNA: TGTGCCAGCAGCTTAGCGGGGCCCCGTGAGCAGTACTTC.

This clonotype was observed a handful of times. This sequence joins TRBV7-2 and TRBJ2-5; D not certain. Per the germline V gene, CDR1 is SGHTA and CDR2 is FQGNSA. V was clipped by 4 bases and J by 5 bases, with 11 bases between them. The CDR3 covers 13 residues. DNA of the CDR3: TGTGCCAGCAGCTCCTCTCAACGGGAGACCCAGTACTTC. This gives the protein CASSSSQRETQYF.

This clonotype was observed many times. V and J are TRBV20-1 and TRBJ1-5; 8 nucleotides line up with TRBD1. Unmatched junction bases numbered 10, after V lost 6 bases and J lost 6 bases. The CDR3 spans 14 residues. CDR1 DFQATT and CDR2 SNEGSKA come from the germline V gene (reference sequence). CDR3 in DNA: TGCAGTGCCGCCTCCGGGCAGGGGGCTCAGCCCCAGCATTTT. It codes for CSAASGQGAQPQHF.

The chain has TRBV15 and TRBJ2-1; D call uncertain. The CDR3 is 16 amino acids. The V gene lost 1 base and the J gene lost 5 bases, with 15 bases spanning the gap. The V gene's germline CDR1 is LNHNV and CDR2 YYDKDF (reference sequence). The CDR3 DNA is TGTGCCACCAGCAGAGGGGCAATGGGTATAAACAATGAGCAGTTCTTC. Amino acid sequence: CATSRGAMGINNEQFF.

Many counts were recorded for this clonotype. The gene calls are TRBV29-1 and TRBJ2-1; a possible D gene is TRBD1 (6 bases). The V end was cut by 6 bases, the J end by 16 bases, with 19 bases between. The CDR3 loop spans 11 amino acids. The germline V gene has CDR1 SQVTM and CDR2 ANQGSEA. CDR3 amino acids: CSVANTGIYFF. As DNA, the CDR3 is TGCAGCGTCGCTAATACAGGGATTTATTTCTTC.

This clonotype came up a few times. The V and J genes are TRBV4-2 and TRBJ1-6; 9 bases line up with TRBD1. The germline CDR1 and CDR2 sequences are LGHNA and YNFKEQ. CDR3 length equals 15 residues. After removal of 4 bases from V and 7 bases from J, the junction contained 5 bases not matched to a gene. CDR3 in amino acids: CASSREGQGNSPLHF. The CDR3 DNA is TGTGCCAGCAGCCGTGAGGGACAGGGAAATTCACCCCTCCACTTT.

This clonotype was seen at least ten times. The chain is built from TRBV9 and TRBJ1-5, with 9 bases matching TRBD1. Germline V CDR1 and CDR2: SGDLS, YYNGEE. The CDR3 extends over 17 amino acids. With 3 bases clipped from V and 0 bases from J, the junction kept 7 bases outside the gene matches. The CDR3 region is CASSETGGLYSNQPQHF. The CDR3, as DNA: TGTGCCAGCAGCGAGACAGGGGGGCTATATAGCAATCAGCCCCAGCATTTT.

The sample holds a few counts of this clonotype. V usage is TRBV27 and J usage is TRBJ2-2, with D perhaps assigned TRBD1 or TRBD2 (5 bases each). Germline CDR1 MNHEY, CDR2 SMNVEV (reference sequence). The CDR3 consists of 13 residues. V gave up 3 bases and J gave up 5 bases, with 7 bases separating them. The CDR3 sequence: CASSLRGTGELFF. CDR3 nucleotides: TGTGCCAGCAGTTTGAGGGGAACCGGGGAGCTGTTTTTT.

This clonotype has more than one count but fewer than ten. The chain is built from TRBV18 and TRBJ2-7, with 8 bases that match TRBD1. Germline V gives CDR1 KGHSH, CDR2 LQKENI. Trimming at V came to 4 bases and at J to 6 bases, leaving 8 bases not matched to a gene. This CDR3 has 14 amino acids. The CDR3 loop reads CASSHRDRSREQYF. CDR3 nucleotide sequence: TGTGCCAGCTCACACCGGGACAGGTCCCGCGAGCAGTACTTC.

As for this clonotype: At one end, the junction sequence differs from germline, possibly due to a read error. The chain has TRBV7-6 and TRBJ2-2, with D tentatively TRBD2 (5 bases). Germline V gene sequence: CDR1 SGHVS, CDR2 FNYEAQ. This CDR3 contains 12 residues. The CDR3 loop is CASSGVTEELFF. The DNA for the CDR3 is TGTGCCAGCTCCGGGGTAACCGAGGAGCTGTTTTTT.

This clonotype was observed at least ten times. The CDR3 nucleotides are TGTGCCAGCAGTGTAAACAGGGTCGGAGCTTTCTTT. It translates to CASSVNRVGAFF. The rearrangement uses TRBV6-2 or TRBV6-3 and TRBJ1-1; TRBD1 might be the D (6 bases). Germline CDR1 reads MNHEY; CDR2 reads SVGEGT. The CDR3 covers 12 residues. The V end was cut by 5 bases, the J end by 10 bases, with 14 bases between.

The table lists this clonotype with many counts. This rearrangement joins TRBV7-9 to TRBJ2-5, with 9 bases aligning to TRBD1. J gave up 4 bases and V 4 bases, and 10 bases lay outside the gene matches. Germline V lookup: CDR1 SEHNR, CDR2 FQNEAQ (reference sequence). This CDR3 has 16 residues. CDR3 sequence: CASSSQDRGFLETQYF. CDR3 nucleotides: TGTGCCAGCAGCTCCCAGGACAGGGGTTTTTTAGAGACCCAGTACTTC.

This clonotype came up many times. The J gene is TRBJ2-7, the V gene TRBV7-8; D gene unclear. The CDR3 extends over 16 amino acids. Germline lookup yields CDR1 SGHVS and CDR2 FQNEAQ. Trimming left V 2 bases short and J 2 bases short, with 16 bases between. Written as DNA, the CDR3 is TGTGCCAGCAGCTTAATGGCCGCAGAAATAACCTACGAGCAGTACTTC. Its protein is CASSLMAAEITYEQYF.

This clonotype showed up many times. This chain connects TRBV29-1 to TRBJ1-1; D is ambiguous. CDR3 length: 12 amino acids. The V end was cut by 7 bases, the J end by 1 base, with 10 bases between. The V gene's germline CDR1 is SQVTM and CDR2 ANQGSEA. The CDR3 nucleotides are TGCAGCGCAGCGGACTCGAACACTGAAGCTTTCTTT. The encoded protein is CSAADSNTEAFF.

The chain carries TRBV28 and TRBJ2-5; D may be TRBD2 (5 bases). The CDR3 has 14 residues. CDR1 is MDHEN and CDR2 is SYDVKM in the germline V gene. V dropped 2 bases and J dropped 5 bases, with 12 bases sitting between them. The CDR3 reads CASSLRGLGETQYF. In DNA, the CDR3 is TGTGCCAGCAGTTTACGCGGGCTCGGCGAGACCCAGTACTTC.

This clonotype appeared many times. This rearrangement joins TRBV10-2 to TRBJ1-5; D is unclear. Germline V gene sequence: CDR1 WSHSY, CDR2 SAAADI. V lost 3 bases, J lost 5 bases, and 8 bases lay in between. The CDR3 is 13 residues long. CDR3 coding DNA: TGCGCCAGCAGTGATGGGCGTTATCAGCCCCAGCATTTT. This codes for CASSDGRYQPQHF.

This clonotype was detected ten times or more. The V call is TRBV18, the J call TRBJ2-1, with TRBD2 matching 10 bases. The CDR3 is made up of 15 amino acids. J was trimmed by 4 bases and V by 3 bases; bases with no gene match: 3. Germline CDR1 reads KGHSH; CDR2 reads LQKENI. The CDR3 spells CASSPGLAEYNEQFF. CDR3 nucleotides: TGTGCCAGCTCACCTGGACTAGCGGAGTACAATGAGCAGTTCTTC.

The chain combines TRBV18 with TRBJ2-2; tentative D call: TRBD2 (5 bases). V was pared by 2 bases and J by 4 bases, with 17 bases between. The CDR3 is 17 residues long. Looked up from germline, CDR1 is KGHSH and CDR2 is LQKENI. CDR3 nucleotides: TGTGCCAGCTCACCAAATCTAGCTGCAGCCCTCACCGGGGAGCTGTTTTTT. This gives the protein CASSPNLAAALTGELFF.

In its sample, this clonotype was seen a few times. This chain connects TRBV6-5 to TRBJ2-7; TRBD1 aligns across 7 bases. The CDR3 totals 13 residues. The V gene's germline CDR1 is MNHEY and CDR2 SVGAGI. J lost 6 bases, V lost 3 bases, and 5 bases had no gene match. CDR3 region: CASSYGQGVEQYF. CDR3 nucleotides: TGTGCCAGCAGTTATGGCCAGGGGGTCGAGCAGTACTTC.

The chain uses TRBV20-1 and TRBJ1-1; D is possibly TRBD1 (5 bases). Germline V lookup: CDR1 DFQATT, CDR2 SNEGSKA (reference sequence). Between the trimmed V and J ends, which lost 1 base and 12 bases, there was a span of 18 bases. The CDR3 consists of 13 residues. The CDR3: CSARARDPDPTFF. CDR3 sequence (DNA): TGCAGTGCTAGAGCCAGGGACCCGGACCCGACTTTCTTT.

This clonotype was found many times. The chain carries TRBV6-2 or TRBV6-3 and TRBJ2-3; D gene uncertain. From germline, CDR1 is MNHEY and CDR2 SVGEGT. V lost 4 bases, J lost 6 bases, and 5 bases lay in between. The CDR3 totals 11 residues. CDR3 sequence (DNA): TGTGCCAGCAGTTTCAGGGATACGCAGTATTTT. Translation: CASSFRDTQYF.

In its sample, this clonotype was seen a few times. The chain has TRBV7-8 and TRBJ2-1; D perhaps matches TRBD2 (6 bases). Germline V gene lookup returns CDR1 SGHVS and CDR2 FQNEAQ. Trimming cost V 1 base and J 3 bases, with 10 bases left between them. This CDR3 contains 15 residues. CDR3 residues: CASSLGLVRYNEQFF. DNA for the CDR3: TGTGCCAGCAGCTTAGGACTAGTTCGCTACAATGAGCAGTTCTTC.

This clonotype occurred many times. The chain combines TRBV6-6 with TRBJ1-5, with D uncertain. The CDR3 has 15 amino acids. CDR1 is MNHNY, CDR2 SVGAGI, per germline (reference sequence). Trimming removed 6 bases from V and 0 bases from J, with 12 bases in between. The CDR3 sequence: CASRIQSNSNQPQHF. As DNA, the CDR3 is TGTGCCAGCAGAATACAGTCTAATAGCAATCAGCCCCAGCATTTT.

The chain links TRBV5-1 to TRBJ2-7; 7 bases agree with TRBD1. CDR3 length: 14 amino acids. V lost 0 bases and J lost 3; bases outside the gene matches: 3. Germline values: CDR1 SGHRS, CDR2 YFSETQ. CDR3 coding DNA: TGCGCCAGCAGCTTGGCCGGGACAGACTACGAGCAGTACTTC. The encoded protein is CASSLAGTDYEQYF.